These 27 T cell receptor beta chains share one sample of origin, sequenced in a study of T cell repertoires in cytomegalovirus infection. For these receptors, no antigen is known. TCRdb re-analysed the reads in MiXCR, keeping a single row per CDR3 protein. The sample holds about half a million distinct CDR3 sequences, 30% to 40% seen once. The input for sequencing was cultured PBMCs, taken from culture after CMV antigen stimulation. These receptor sequences come from a human donor in good health (CMV status not recorded). Some clones in this sample may be carry-over from other donors' samples.

The chain has TRBV27 and TRBJ2-5, with D unclear. Deletions cut 4 bases from V and 5 bases from J, with 14 bases between. The CDR3 is made up of 14 amino acids. Germline V gene lookup returns CDR1 MNHEY and CDR2 SMNVEV (reference sequence). The chain's CDR3 is CASSSVVAQETQYF. The CDR3 nucleotides are TGTGCCAGCAGTTCGGTAGTTGCCCAGGAGACCCAGTACTTC.

The chain has TRBV4-1 and TRBJ1-2, with D hard to call. CDR3 length equals 17 residues. Germline values: CDR1 MGHRA, CDR2 YSYEKL. Between the trimmed V and J ends, which lost 4 bases and 1 base, there was a span of 19 bases. This chain's CDR3 is CASSPTLGATNNYGYTF. The CDR3 nucleotides read TGCGCCAGCAGCCCGACCCTCGGCGCCACGAATAACTATGGCTACACCTTC.

This sequence joins TRBV12-3 or TRBV12-4 and TRBJ1-2; perhaps TRBD1 as D (5 bases). This CDR3 spans 14 amino acids. V was pared by 3 bases and J by 3 bases, with 11 bases between. The CDR3 spells CASSFPPRDYGYTF. The CDR3 DNA reads as TGTGCCAGCAGTTTTCCCCCCAGGGACTATGGCTACACCTTC.

This clonotype was observed a few times. The J gene is TRBJ2-1, the V gene TRBV12-3 or TRBV12-4; 10 bases align to TRBD1. J gave up 7 bases and V 3 bases, and 6 bases lay outside the gene matches. This CDR3 has 15 residues. The DNA for the CDR3 is TGTGCCAGCAGTTTTACCGGGACAGGGGAAAATGAGCAGTTCTTC. It encodes CASSFTGTGENEQFF.

The chain is built from TRBV11-2 and TRBJ2-7; tentatively, D is TRBD2 (5 bases). The CDR3 spans 14 residues. V lost 1 base to trimming and J lost 5 bases, with 12 bases between them. Germline CDR1 and CDR2: SGHAT and FQNNGV. The CDR3 spells CASSLGATGDEQYV. DNA of the CDR3: TGTGCCAGCAGCTTAGGCGCGACCGGGGACGAGCAGTACGTC.

This clonotype was observed a handful of times. The chain carries TRBV20-1 and TRBJ2-1; 12 nucleotides match TRBD2. V lost 3 bases, J lost 1 base, and 4 bases stayed unmatched. CDR3 size: 16 residues. Germline V gene lookup returns CDR1 DFQATT and CDR2 SNEGSKA (reference sequence). CDR3 DNA: TGCAGTGCTAGCCTAGCGGGAGGGTTGTCCTACAATGAGCAGTTCTTC. As protein: CSASLAGGLSYNEQFF.

The V gene is TRBV20-1, the J gene TRBJ2-1; 8 bases agree with TRBD2. The V gene end was trimmed by 0 bases and the J gene end by 5 bases; junction bases not matched to a gene: 12. From germline, CDR1 is DFQATT and CDR2 SNEGSKA (reference sequence). This CDR3 has 17 residues. CDR3 residues: CSARDRGSGLVNNEQFF. The CDR3 nucleotides read TGCAGTGCTAGAGATCGCGGTTCGGGACTAGTTAACAATGAGCAGTTCTTC.

This sequence joins TRBV27 and TRBJ1-2, with D possibly TRBD1 on 6 matching bases. Trimming left V 5 bases short and J 7 bases short, with 20 bases between. Germline V gene data show CDR1 as MNHEY and CDR2 as SMNVEV (reference sequence). This CDR3 is 15 amino acids long. Here the CDR3 reads CASSEHRVGFGGYTF. CDR3 coding DNA: TGTGCCAGCAGTGAGCACAGGGTGGGGTTTGGTGGCTACACCTTC.

The gene calls are TRBV7-2 and TRBJ2-1, with a tentative D call TRBD2 (6 bases). Germline V gene lookup returns CDR1 SGHTA and CDR2 FQGNSA. The CDR3 runs to 15 residues. The V and J ends lost 0 bases and 5 bases respectively, with 11 bases between them. The CDR3: CASSLAPRGNNEQFF. DNA of the CDR3: TGTGCCAGCAGCTTAGCTCCGCGGGGCAACAATGAGCAGTTCTTC.

The chain has TRBV7-2 and TRBJ2-7; 7 nucleotides align to TRBD1. This CDR3 comprises 16 residues. Germline V CDR1 and CDR2: SGHTA, FQGNSA. The V and J ends lost 2 bases and 2 bases, in that order; junction bases with no gene match: 9. The CDR3 here is CASSLMVGTAAYEQYF. CDR3 bases: TGTGCCAGCAGCTTAATGGTTGGGACAGCGGCCTACGAGCAGTACTTC.

The chain carries TRBV20-1 and TRBJ2-3; D tentatively fits TRBD1 or TRBD2 (6 bases each). V lost 1 base and J lost 4, with 9 bases in between. The CDR3 runs to 13 residues. Germline CDR1 DFQATT, CDR2 SNEGSKA (reference sequence). The CDR3 sequence: CSARVGGADTQYF. The DNA for the CDR3 is TGCAGTGCTAGAGTCGGGGGCGCAGATACGCAGTATTTT.

The V call is TRBV6-1, the J call TRBJ1-2; 10 nucleotides agree with TRBD1. The CDR3 is 14 amino acids. Trimming at V came to 10 bases and at J to 6 bases, leaving 11 bases not matched to a gene. Germline V gene lookup returns CDR1 MNHNS and CDR2 SASEGT. DNA for the CDR3: TGTGCCACCAGGCCTGGGACAGGGGCGAATGGCTACACCTTC. Protein product: CATRPGTGANGYTF.

J is TRBJ2-7 and V is TRBV29-1, with D unresolved. The germline gives CDR1 SQVTM, CDR2 ANQGSEA. V was trimmed by 4 bases and J by 6 bases, leaving 13 bases between them. This CDR3 is built from 12 residues. CDR3 region: CSVVEPMSEQYF. In DNA, the CDR3 is TGCAGCGTTGTAGAACCTATGTCCGAGCAGTACTTC.

This clonotype appeared a few times. The chain carries TRBV6-2 or TRBV6-3 and TRBJ1-4; TRBD1 agrees at 9 bases. In germline, CDR1 is MNHEY, CDR2 SVGEGT. This CDR3 contains 14 residues. Losses at the gene ends were 7 bases for V and 7 bases for J; bases not matched to a gene: 7. The CDR3 DNA follows: TGTGCCAGCACTTCGGGACAGGGACTTGAAAAACTGTTTTTT. This encodes CASTSGQGLEKLFF.

The chain recombines TRBV5-4 with TRBJ2-5; D remains unclear. Looked up from germline, CDR1 is SGHNT and CDR2 is YYREEE (reference sequence). V gave up 1 base and J gave up 5 bases, with 12 bases separating them. CDR3 length: 14 amino acids. CDR3 coding DNA: TGTGCCAGCAGCTTGAGCGCCGGATGGGAGACCCAGTACTTC. Protein: CASSLSAGWETQYF.

The chain couples TRBV11-2 to TRBJ2-3, with 10 bases aligning to TRBD2. Trimming took 5 bases from V and 5 from J; bases not matched to a gene: 4. Germline lookup yields CDR1 SGHAT and CDR2 FQNNGV. The CDR3 is 14 residues long. CDR3 nucleotides: TGTGCCAGCAGCCCAATAGCGGGAGGAGATACGCAGTATTTT. Translation: CASSPIAGGDTQYF.

This clonotype was seen only a few times. The V call is TRBV20-1, the J call TRBJ1-1, with 9 bases identical to TRBD1. With V trimmed by 6 bases and J by 4 bases, 6 bases remained unmatched. Per the germline V gene, CDR1 is DFQATT and CDR2 is SNEGSKA (reference sequence). The CDR3 covers 13 residues. The CDR3 DNA reads as TGCAGTGCAGGAGGACAGGGGAGCACTGAAGCTTTCTTT. Translated: CSAGGQGSTEAFF.

This clonotype was observed a handful of times. V usage is TRBV2 and J usage is TRBJ2-5, with 9 bases lining up with TRBD2. This CDR3 has 17 residues. J lost 6 bases, V lost 3 bases, and 14 bases had no gene match. CDR1 is SNHLY and CDR2 is FYNNEI in the germline V gene. The CDR3 nucleotides read TGTGCCAGCAGTGATTATCGGAGGACTAGCGTCGGGAAGACCCAGTACTTC. Encoded protein: CASSDYRRTSVGKTQYF. Full variable domain (outside the CDR3, taken from reference TRBV2 and TRBJ2-5): EPEVTQTPSHQVTQMGQEVILRCVPISNHLYFYWYRQILGQKVEFLVSFYNNEISEKSEIFDDQFSVERPDGSNFTLKIRSTKLEDSAMYFCASSDYRRTSVGKTQYFGPGTRLLVL.

The gene calls are TRBV18 and TRBJ1-2; D perhaps matches TRBD1 (6 bases). Trimming left V 6 bases short and J 2 bases short, with 13 bases between. The CDR3 totals 14 residues. Germline lookup yields CDR1 KGHSH and CDR2 LQKENI. CDR3 in amino acids: CASSSRDNNYGYTF. In nucleotides, the CDR3 is TGTGCCAGCTCGTCCCGGGACAACAACTATGGCTACACCTTC.

The chain recombines TRBV24-1 with TRBJ1-2, with TRBD1 identical over 7 bases. V lost 4 bases and J lost 1; bases outside the gene matches: 8. The CDR3 consists of 16 residues. Per the germline V gene, CDR1 is KGHDR and CDR2 is SFDVKD. CDR3 bases: TGTGCCACCAGTGAGGGACGGACAGGACATAACTATGGCTACACCTTC. Protein product: CATSEGRTGHNYGYTF.

This clonotype turned up a few times. V and J are TRBV27 and TRBJ2-1; maybe TRBD2 (5 bases). The CDR3 length is 13 residues. Germline lookup yields CDR1 MNHEY and CDR2 SMNVEV (reference sequence). V lost 6 bases, J lost 9 bases, and 15 bases lay in between. CDR3 sequence (DNA): TGTGCCAGCAGCCCCAAGGAGGTGGGTGAGCAGTTCTTC. Its protein product is CASSPKEVGEQFF.

This clonotype occurred once. The chain links TRBV7-6 to TRBJ2-5; D ambiguous. V lost 4 bases to trimming and J lost 14 bases, with 14 bases between them. CDR3 length: 11 residues. CDR1 is SGHVS, CDR2 FNYEAQ, per germline. CDR3: CASSYPPTDYF. The DNA for the CDR3 is TGTGCCAGCAGCTACCCCCCAACCGATTACTTC.

The rearrangement joins TRBV5-5 to TRBJ2-3, with D unclear. The CDR3 runs to 16 residues. The V gene's germline CDR1 is SGHKS and CDR2 YYEKEE (reference sequence). The V end was cut by 4 bases, the J end by 7 bases, with 22 bases between. CDR3 DNA sequence: TGTGCCAGCAGCCGGGCGGCCGGGTCCACGGCAAATACGCAGTATTTT. Translating it yields CASSRAAGSTANTQYF.

The rearrangement joins TRBV27 to TRBJ1-2, with TRBD1 identical over 11 bases. Germline values: CDR1 MNHEY, CDR2 SMNVEV (reference sequence). The CDR3 loop spans 16 amino acids. V shed 0 bases, J shed 7 bases, and the junction held 7 bases outside the gene matches. The CDR3 spells CASSLSGQGAKGGYTF. CDR3 bases: TGTGCCAGCAGTTTATCCGGACAGGGGGCTAAGGGTGGCTACACCTTC.

The V gene is TRBV18, the J gene TRBJ2-5; the D is unclear. V lost 2 bases to trimming and J lost 3 bases, with 4 bases between them. Per the germline V gene, CDR1 is KGHSH and CDR2 is LQKENI. This CDR3 contains 12 residues. CDR3 DNA: TGTGCCAGCTCACCAGGCAAAGAGACCCAGTACTTC. Amino acids: CASSPGKETQYF.

This clonotype turned up a few times. A junction boundary mismatches the germline segment, possibly from a read error. CDR3 in DNA: TGTGCCTGGAGTCCCCCGGGACTAGCGGGGGAGAACCAGTACTTC. It yields the protein CAWSPPGLAGENQYF. The genes are TRBV30 and TRBJ2-5, with 14 bases aligning to TRBD2. Germline V gene lookup returns CDR1 GTSNPN and CDR2 SVGIG (reference sequence). The CDR3 loop spans 15 amino acids.

The chain joins TRBV30 to TRBJ1-5; the D is unclear. V was trimmed by 1 base and J by 7 bases, leaving 11 bases between them. The CDR3 consists of 13 residues. CDR1 GTSNPN and CDR2 SVGIG come from the germline V gene (reference sequence). CDR3 DNA: TGTGCCTGGAGTGGAGGGTATCGACAGCCCCAGCATTTT. Amino acids: CAWSGGYRQPQHF.